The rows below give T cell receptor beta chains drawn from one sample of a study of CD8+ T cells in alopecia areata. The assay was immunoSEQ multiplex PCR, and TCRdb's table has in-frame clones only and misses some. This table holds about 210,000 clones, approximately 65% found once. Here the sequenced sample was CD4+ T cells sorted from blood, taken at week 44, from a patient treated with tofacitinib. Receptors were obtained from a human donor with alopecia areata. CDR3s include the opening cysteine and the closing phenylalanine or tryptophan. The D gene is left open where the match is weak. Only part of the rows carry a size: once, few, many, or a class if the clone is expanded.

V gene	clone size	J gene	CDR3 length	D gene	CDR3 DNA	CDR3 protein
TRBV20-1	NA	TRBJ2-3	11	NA	TGCAGTGCTAGTTACACAGATACGCAGTATTTT	CSASYTDTQYF
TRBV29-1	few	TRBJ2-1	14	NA	TGCAGCGCCCACCCTAGCGCCGACCTCAATGAGCAGTTCTTC	CSAHPSADLNEQFF
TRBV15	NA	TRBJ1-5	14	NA	TGTGCCACCAGCAGAGATCCCGGAGATCAGCCCCAGCATTTT	CATSRDPGDQPQHF
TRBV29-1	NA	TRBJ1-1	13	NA	TGCAGCGTTGAGTCCATCTTGAACACTGAAGCTTTCTTT	CSVESILNTEAFF
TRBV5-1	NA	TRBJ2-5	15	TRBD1	TGCGCCAGCAGCGCCGGACAGGGGCCTGGGGAGACCCAGTACTTC	CASSAGQGPGETQYF
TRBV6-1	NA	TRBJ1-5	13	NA	TGTGCCAGCAGTGAAGCAGGCAATCAGCCCCAGCATTTT	CASSEAGNQPQHF
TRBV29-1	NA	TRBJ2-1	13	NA	TGCAGCGTTTCCGAACTGGCCTACAATGAGCAGTTCTTC	CSVSELAYNEQFF
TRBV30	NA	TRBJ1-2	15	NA	TGTGCCTGGAGTGTGGGGGGGAATTTTCACTATGGCTACACCTTC	CAWSVGGNFHYGYTF
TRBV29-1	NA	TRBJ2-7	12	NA	TGCAGCGTCCAAGGGGTGCAGTACGAGCAGTACTTC	CSVQGVQYEQYF
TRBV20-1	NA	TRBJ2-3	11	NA	TGCAGTGCTAGCGCCGCAGATACGCAGTATTTT	CSASAADTQYF
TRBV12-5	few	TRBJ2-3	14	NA	TGTGCTAGTGCCCGGGACGGGGGCACAGATACGCAGTATTTT	CASARDGGTDTQYF
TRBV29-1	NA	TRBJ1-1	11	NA	TGCAGCGTTGGGGGGGCCACTGAAGCTTTCTTT	CSVGGATEAFF
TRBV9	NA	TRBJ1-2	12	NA	TGTGCCAGCAGCGGAGGCTCGTATGGCTACACCTTC	CASSGGSYGYTF
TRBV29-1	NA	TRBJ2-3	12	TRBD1	TGCAGCGTGGGACAGGGCCCAGATACGCAGTATTTT	CSVGQGPDTQYF
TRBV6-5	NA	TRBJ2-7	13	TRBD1	TGTGCCAGTAAGACAGGGACCGCCTACGAGCAGTACTTC	CASKTGTAYEQYF
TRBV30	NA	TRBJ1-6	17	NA	TGTGCCTGGAGTGTACTTCCCGCGGGGCAGACTGATTCACCCCTCCACTTT	CAWSVLPAGQTDSPLHF
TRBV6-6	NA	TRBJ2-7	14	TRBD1	TGTGCCAGCAGGCAAAGACAGGGGGCTTACGAGCAGTACTTC	CASRQRQGAYEQYF
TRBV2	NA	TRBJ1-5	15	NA	TGTGCCAGCCAGATTGATTCGGCGCGGAATCAGCCCCAGCATTTT	CASQIDSARNQPQHF
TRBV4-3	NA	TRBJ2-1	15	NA	TGCGCCAGCAGCCAAGACGGCAGAAACTACAATGAGCAGTTCTTC	CASSQDGRNYNEQFF
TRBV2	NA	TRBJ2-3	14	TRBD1	TGTGCCAGCAGTGATCGGACAGGGTTAGATACGCAGTATTTT	CASSDRTGLDTQYF
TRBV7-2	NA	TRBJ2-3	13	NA	TGTGCCAGCAGCCCCCGAGGAAGTAATACGCAGTATTTT	CASSPRGSNTQYF
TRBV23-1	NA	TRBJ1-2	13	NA	TGCGCCAGCAGTCAAGGGGCAGAACGACGCTACACCTTC	CASSQGAERRYTF
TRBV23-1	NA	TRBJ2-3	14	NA	TGCGCCAGCAGTCAAAATCAGGCCACAGATACGCAGTATTTT	CASSQNQATDTQYF
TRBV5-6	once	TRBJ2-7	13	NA	TGTGCCAGCAGTCAACAAGGAGCGGCCGAGCAGTACTTC	CASSQQGAAEQYF
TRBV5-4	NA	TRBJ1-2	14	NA	TGTGCCAGCAGCCCGGGGGGAGGGAACTATGGCTACACCTTC	CASSPGGGNYGYTF
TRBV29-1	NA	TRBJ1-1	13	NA	TGCAGCGTTGTGATTGCGGGGGGGACTGAAGCTTTCTTT	CSVVIAGGTEAFF
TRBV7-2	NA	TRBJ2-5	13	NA	TGTGCCAGCAGCTTCGGGGCTCGAGAGACCCAGTACTTC	CASSFGARETQYF
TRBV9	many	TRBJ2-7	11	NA	TGTGCCAGCCCAAGGAAATGGGAGCAGTACTTC	CASPRKWEQYF
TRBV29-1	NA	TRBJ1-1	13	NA	TGCAGCGTAGTTTCAACAGGGAACGTTGAAGCTTTCTTT	CSVVSTGNVEAFF
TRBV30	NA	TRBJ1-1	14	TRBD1	TGTGCCTGGAGCGGAAGACAGGGGTACACTGAAGCTTTCTTT	CAWSGRQGYTEAFF
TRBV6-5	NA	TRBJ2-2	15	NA	TGTGCCAGCAGTATACAGGACGGTACCACCGGGGAGCTGTTTTTT	CASSIQDGTTGELFF
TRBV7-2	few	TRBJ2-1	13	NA	TGTGCCAGCAGCCCGTCTGGTGGCAATGAGCAGTTCTTC	CASSPSGGNEQFF
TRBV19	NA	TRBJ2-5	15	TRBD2	TGTGCCAGTAGTACGACGGGGGGGCGAGGAGAGACCCAGTACTTC	CASSTTGGRGETQYF
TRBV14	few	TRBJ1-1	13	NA	TGTGCCAGCAGCCAAGATCGGGTCACTGAAGCTTTCTTT	CASSQDRVTEAFF
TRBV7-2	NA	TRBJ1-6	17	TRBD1	TGTGCCAGCAGAACGGGACAGACCGTCACCTATAATTCACCCCTCCACTTT	CASRTGQTVTYNSPLHF
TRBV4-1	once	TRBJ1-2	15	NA	TGCGCCAGCAGCCCCGCGGGGGGTCAGGGCTATGGCTACACCTTC	CASSPAGGQGYGYTF
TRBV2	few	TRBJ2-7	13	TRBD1	TGTGCCAGCAGCCTGCAGGGGGCCTACGAGCAGTACTTC	CASSLQGAYEQYF
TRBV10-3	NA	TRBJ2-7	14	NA	TGTGCCGCAGCGACCGGGACGACTTCCTACGAGCAGTACTTC	CAAATGTTSYEQYF
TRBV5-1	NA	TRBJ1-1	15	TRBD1	TGCGCCAGCAGCTTGAGCAGGGGGCGAGGGACTGAAGCTTTCTTT	CASSLSRGRGTEAFF
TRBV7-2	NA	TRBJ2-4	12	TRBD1	TGTGCCAGCGGACAGGGCGGAAACATTCAGTACTTC	CASGQGGNIQYF
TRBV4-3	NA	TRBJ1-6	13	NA	TGCGCCAGCAGCCACCTCCAGAATTCACCCCTCCACTTT	CASSHLQNSPLHF
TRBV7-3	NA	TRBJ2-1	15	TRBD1	TGTGCCAGCAGCCTCGGGACAGGCGCCCTCAATGAGCAGTTCTTC	CASSLGTGALNEQFF
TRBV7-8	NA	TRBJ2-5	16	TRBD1	TGTGCCAGCAGCCCGCGACAGGGGAACCCCGGCGAGACCCAGTACTTC	CASSPRQGNPGETQYF
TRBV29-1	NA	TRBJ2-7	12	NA	TGCAGCGTACAGGGGGGGGTCTACGAGCAGTACTTC	CSVQGGVYEQYF